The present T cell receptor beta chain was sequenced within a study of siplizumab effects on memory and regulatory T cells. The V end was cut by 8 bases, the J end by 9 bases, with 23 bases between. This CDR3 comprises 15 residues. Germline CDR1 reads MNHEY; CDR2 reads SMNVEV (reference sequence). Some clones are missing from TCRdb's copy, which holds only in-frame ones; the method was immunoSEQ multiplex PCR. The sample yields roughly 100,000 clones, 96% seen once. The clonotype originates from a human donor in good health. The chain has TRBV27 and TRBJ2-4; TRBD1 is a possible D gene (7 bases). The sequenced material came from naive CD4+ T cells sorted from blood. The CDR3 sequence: CASAPGGGKRGIQYF. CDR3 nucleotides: TGTGCCAGCGCCCCTGGAGGGGGCAAAAGGGGCATTCAGTACTTC.